The present TCR beta chain was sequenced within a study of cytomegalovirus exposure and HLA in healthy donors. This clone was counted between two and nine times. The CDR3 sequence is 15 residues long. Germline values: CDR1 GTSNPN, CDR2 SVGIG (reference sequence). V gave up 1 base and J gave up 1 base, with 11 bases separating them. Researchers ran the PCR with 60 Vbeta and 13 Jbeta primers. The protocol was immunoSEQ multiplex PCR, while the TCRdb copy is restricted to in-frame clones and leaves out a portion. Of about 140,000 clones in the sample, 80% were seen once. The gene calls are TRBV30 and TRBJ2-4; possibly TRBD2 for D (6 bases). The source is a man between 40 and 49 years old in good health and CMV-seropositive. The specimen sequenced was PBMCs. The CDR3 here is CAWSATRSAKNIQYF. The DNA of the CDR3 is TGTGCCTGGAGTGCGACTAGGTCGGCCAAAAACATTCAGTACTTC.